This TCR beta chain comes out of a study of blood T cell repertoires in COVID-19. Study summary: Samples of COVID-19 (acute and convalescent) were obtained from the United States, Italy and Spain. T cells, B-cell-depleted T cells, or PBMCs supplied cDNA or gDNA.

In the study's own analysis: Estimation of nucleated cell counts was performed using reference gene primer amplification. Assay: immunoSEQ multiplex PCR; the TCRdb copy retains only in-frame clones and omits some. V and J calls and clone size are given by that table; D and trimming were obtained from the DNA. The sample lists a few hundred thousand clones; approximately 90% were seen once. V trimming: 7 bases; J trimming: 0 bases; junction bases outside the gene matches: 10. Germline loops: CDR1 SGHDN, CDR2 FVKESK. The CDR3 covers 17 residues. The sequenced sample consisted of peripheral blood. This TCR was sampled from a woman in her sixties or seventies with acute or convalescent COVID-19. The V gene is TRBV14, the J gene TRBJ2-1; 9 bases map to TRBD1. CDR3 DNA sequence: TGTGCCAGCATGGGGACAGGGTTATCTTTCTCCTACAATGAGCAGTTCTTC. This sequence encodes CASMGTGLSFSYNEQFF.